Shown below are 17 T cell receptor beta chains from a single sample sequenced in a study of T cell repertoires in cytomegalovirus infection. TCRdb re-called the reads through MiXCR, storing one row per CDR3 protein. The table records approximately 200,000 distinct CDR3 sequences, over 20% of them present only once. Source material: CD8+ T cells from PBMCs. The source is a human donor in good health (CMV status not recorded). Some clones in this sample may be carry-over from other donors' samples.

The table lists this clonotype with a few counts. This chain links TRBV11-2 with TRBJ2-3; no definite D call. This CDR3 has 15 residues. V was trimmed by 5 bases and J by 3 bases, leaving 15 bases between them. The germline gives CDR1 SGHAT, CDR2 FQNNGV. This CDR3 is CASSPVVAATDTQYF. The DNA for the CDR3 is TGTGCCAGCAGCCCGGTGGTAGCCGCAACAGATACGCAGTATTTT.

The table lists this clonotype with a few counts. The chain couples TRBV19 to TRBJ2-7; D is perhaps TRBD2 (5 bases). The V gene lost 5 bases and the J gene lost 4 bases, with 18 bases spanning the gap. This CDR3 is built from 15 residues. The germline gives CDR1 LNHDA, CDR2 SQIVND (reference sequence). DNA for the CDR3: TGTGCCAGTAGTTCTTCCCGGGGTTCATCGTACGAGCAGTACTTC. Amino acids: CASSSSRGSSYEQYF.

The rearrangement links TRBV5-6 to TRBJ1-6; no clear D. In germline, CDR1 is SGHDT, CDR2 YYEEEE. This CDR3 comprises 13 residues. V lost 0 bases to trimming and J lost 9 bases, with 7 bases between them. CDR3 bases: TGTGCCAGCAGCTTGGGACCCGCTTCACCCCTCCACTTT. This gives the protein CASSLGPASPLHF.

The gene calls are TRBV28 and TRBJ1-1; D ambiguous. The germline gives CDR1 MDHEN, CDR2 SYDVKM. Trimming pared 3 bases from V and 4 bases from J, leaving 12 bases between. The CDR3 is 14 residues long. The CDR3, as DNA: TGTGCCAGCAGTTTTAGGGCCCTGAGCACTGAAGCTTTCTTT. This sequence encodes CASSFRALSTEAFF.

This clonotype was recorded many times. V and J are TRBV7-9 and TRBJ2-1; perhaps D is TRBD1 or TRBD2 (6 bases each). The germline V gene encodes CDR1 SEHNR and CDR2 FQNEAQ (reference sequence). The CDR3 spans 14 residues. Trimming pared 5 bases from V and 5 bases from J, leaving 13 bases between. CDR3 protein: CASSPRGPHNEQFF. The CDR3 bases are TGTGCCAGCAGCCCCCGGGGGCCTCACAATGAGCAGTTCTTC.

This clonotype has only a few counts. The chain joins TRBV20-1 to TRBJ2-3, with TRBD2 matching over 7 bases. Germline V gene lookup returns CDR1 DFQATT and CDR2 SNEGSKA (reference sequence). Trimming took 3 bases from V and 0 from J; bases not matched to a gene: 6. The CDR3 totals 15 residues. The CDR3 nucleotides are TGCAGTGCTAGTATTGAGCGGGGAAGCACAGATACGCAGTATTTT. This codes for CSASIERGSTDTQYF.

The rearrangement links TRBV24-1 to TRBJ2-1, with unresolved D. The length of the CDR3 is 13 residues. V shed 7 bases and J shed 4 bases, with 10 bases lying between them. The germline V gene encodes CDR1 KGHDR and CDR2 SFDVKD. CDR3 nucleotide sequence: TGTGCCACCAGCGGAAGACGATACAATGAGCAGTTCTTC. Translated: CATSGRRYNEQFF.

There are many counts of this clonotype. This chain joins TRBV7-2 and TRBJ1-1, with D unresolved. The germline V gene encodes CDR1 SGHTA and CDR2 FQGNSA. V lost 4 bases, J lost 3 bases, and 6 bases lay in between. The CDR3 runs 12 residues. CDR3 loop: CASSYRDTEAFF. The CDR3 nucleotides are TGTGCCAGCAGCTACCGGGACACTGAAGCTTTCTTT.

This clonotype was seen more than once but under ten times. This sequence joins TRBV7-6 and TRBJ2-1, with 8 positions matching TRBD2. This CDR3 region has 18 residues. The germline CDR1 and CDR2 sequences are SGHVS and FNYEAQ. Germline trimming cut 2 bases from V and 6 bases from J; bases unmatched to any gene: 15. CDR3 loop: CASSLSGGGPVKTNEQFF. CDR3 DNA sequence: TGTGCCAGCAGCTTATCGGGAGGGGGGCCCGTTAAGACCAATGAGCAGTTCTTC.

This clonotype was seen only a few times. The chain is built from TRBV12-3 or TRBV12-4 and TRBJ2-1, with 8 bases aligning to TRBD1. The CDR3 is 16 amino acids. Trimming took 6 bases from V and 7 from J; bases not matched to a gene: 14. The CDR3 loop is CASSFTRQGLTNEQFF. In DNA form, the CDR3 reads TGTGCCAGCAGCTTCACGCGACAGGGGCTGACAAATGAGCAGTTCTTC.

This clonotype was seen only a few times. This chain links TRBV28 with TRBJ2-5; 10 bases are shared with TRBD2. The CDR3 totals 15 residues. Germline lookup yields CDR1 MDHEN and CDR2 SYDVKM. V shed 1 base and J 2 bases; nucleotides not matched to a gene: 1. CDR3 residues: CASSLSSGGQETQYF. The DNA for the CDR3 is TGTGCCAGCAGTTTATCTAGCGGGGGACAAGAGACCCAGTACTTC.

This sequence joins TRBV19 and TRBJ1-6; 10 bases agree with TRBD1. This CDR3 spans 15 amino acids. Germline V gives CDR1 LNHDA, CDR2 SQIVND (reference sequence). J was trimmed by 8 bases and V by 3 bases; bases with no gene match: 4. CDR3: CASSIGDRGYSPLHF. DNA for the CDR3: TGTGCCAGTAGTATTGGGGACAGGGGATATTCACCCCTCCACTTT. The full variable domain, in which reference TRBV19 and TRBJ1-6 provide the parts outside the CDR3, is DGGITQSPKYLFRKEGQNVTLSCEQNLNHDAMYWYRQDPGQGLRLIYYSQIVNDFQKGDIAEGYSVSREKKESFPLTVTSAQKNPTAFYLCASSIGDRGYSPLHFGNGTRLTVT.

The chain links TRBV19 to TRBJ2-7; D is possibly TRBD1 (6 bases). Germline V lookup: CDR1 LNHDA, CDR2 SQIVND (reference sequence). The CDR3 runs to 15 residues. The ends were cut back, 3 bases at V and 0 bases at J, with 12 bases in the middle. The CDR3 loop reads CASSMGAGYSYEQYF. For the CDR3, the DNA is TGTGCCAGTAGTATGGGGGCAGGGTACTCCTACGAGCAGTACTTC.

This clonotype is medium-sized within its sample. The chain carries TRBV7-9 and TRBJ2-5; D gene ambiguous. The germline gives CDR1 SEHNR, CDR2 FQNEAQ (reference sequence). The CDR3 is 13 residues long. Trimming stripped 3 bases from V and 0 bases from J, with 5 bases between. The CDR3 loop is CASSLAYQETQYF. The CDR3 DNA is TGTGCCAGCAGCTTGGCATACCAAGAGACCCAGTACTTC.

This clonotype was seen a few times. The chain combines TRBV19 with TRBJ2-1; 9 bases align to TRBD2. This CDR3 comprises 16 residues. V lost 4 bases and J lost 2; bases outside the gene matches: 6. Germline V gene data show CDR1 as LNHDA and CDR2 as SQIVND (reference sequence). The CDR3 is CASSTLSSGAYNEQFF. The CDR3 coding sequence is TGTGCCAGTAGTACCCTCTCTAGCGGGGCCTACAATGAGCAGTTCTTC.

V is TRBV27 and J is TRBJ2-3, with D unclear. The germline CDR1 and CDR2 sequences are MNHEY and SMNVEV (reference sequence). Trimming stripped 5 bases from V and 4 bases from J, with 13 bases between. This CDR3 has 14 residues. The CDR3 DNA reads TGTGCCAGCAGTCCTTTCCGGGCTGCAGATACGCAGTATTTT. Its protein product is CASSPFRAADTQYF.

This chain joins TRBV4-1 and TRBJ2-1; TRBD1 is a possible D gene (5 bases). CDR1 is MGHRA, CDR2 YSYEKL, per germline. The CDR3 consists of 15 residues. The V and J ends lost 0 bases and 4 bases respectively, with 10 bases between them. CDR3 protein: CASSQEWAGYNEQFF. CDR3 nucleotides: TGCGCCAGCAGCCAAGAGTGGGCAGGGTACAATGAGCAGTTCTTC.